The TCR beta chain under discussion was sequenced for a study of blood T cell repertoires in COVID-19. In the original analysis: By means of reference gene primer amplification, nucleated cell counts were estimated. Assay: immunoSEQ multiplex PCR; the TCRdb copy retains only in-frame clones and omits some. D and trimming were read from the DNA, whereas the V and J calls and clone size are those reported in that table. The profile covers 15,000 or so clones, with around 88% appearing a single time and around 15% taken by the ten largest. The CDR3 sequence is 16 residues long. Germline V gene sequence: CDR1 MNHEY, CDR2 SVGAGI. The trim removed 6 bases at V and 1 base at J, leaving 11 bases unmatched.

The chain combines TRBV6-5 with TRBJ1-1; TRBD1 agrees at 7 bases. The material sequenced was peripheral blood. This clonotype was sampled from a human donor in a cohort sampled during active COVID-19. CDR3 protein: CASSYQGVGPNTEAFF. The CDR3 DNA is TGTGCCAGCAGCTACCAGGGGGTCGGCCCGAACACTGAAGCTTTCTTT.